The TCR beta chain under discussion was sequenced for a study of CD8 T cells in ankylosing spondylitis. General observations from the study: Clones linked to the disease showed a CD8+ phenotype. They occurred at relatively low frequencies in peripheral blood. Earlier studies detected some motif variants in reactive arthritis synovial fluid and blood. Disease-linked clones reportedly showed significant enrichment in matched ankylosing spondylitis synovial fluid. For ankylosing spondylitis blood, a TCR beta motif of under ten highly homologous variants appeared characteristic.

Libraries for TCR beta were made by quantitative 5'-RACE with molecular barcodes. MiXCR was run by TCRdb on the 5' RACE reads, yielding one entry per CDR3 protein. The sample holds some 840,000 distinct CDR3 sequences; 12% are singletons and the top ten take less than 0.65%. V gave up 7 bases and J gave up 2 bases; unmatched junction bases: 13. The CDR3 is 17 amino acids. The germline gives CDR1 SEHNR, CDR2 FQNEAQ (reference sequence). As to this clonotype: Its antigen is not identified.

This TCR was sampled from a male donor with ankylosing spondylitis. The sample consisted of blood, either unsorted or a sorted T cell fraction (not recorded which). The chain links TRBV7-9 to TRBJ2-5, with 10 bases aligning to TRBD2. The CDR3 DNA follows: TGTGCCAGCATCCCACGACGTTTGACTAGCGGGCAAGAGACCCAGTACTTC. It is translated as CASIPRRLTSGQETQYF.